Shown below are 3 T cell receptor beta chains from a single sample sequenced in a study of T cells in Graves' hyperthyroidism and ophthalmopathy. RNA transcripts served as the template for amplifying TCR beta CDR3 regions. First-round RT-PCR targeting the TCR CDR3 was performed with the HTBI primer set. TCRdb reprocessed the multiplex PCR reads via MiXCR and lists one record per CDR3 protein. The profile shows over 500,000 distinct CDR3 sequences, roughly 17% of them singletons. Material for sequencing was blood. Receptors were obtained from a woman aged 18-29 years with Graves' ophthalmopathy.

This clonotype was counted ten times or more. The rearrangement uses TRBV15 and TRBJ2-3; perhaps TRBD2 as D (6 bases). V gave up 1 base and J gave up 3 bases, with 11 bases separating them. Germline-derived CDR1 and CDR2 are LNHNV and YYDKDF (reference sequence). This CDR3 is built from 15 residues. The CDR3 loop reads CATSRGQGGTDTQYF. The CDR3 DNA reads TGTGCCACCAGCAGAGGTCAGGGAGGTACAGATACGCAGTATTTT.

This chain uses TRBV3-1 with TRBJ2-6; TRBD2 aligns across 13 bases. Germline CDR1 and CDR2: LGHDT and YNNKEL (reference sequence). The CDR3 is 17 residues long. Trimming took 4 bases from V and 4 from J; bases not matched to a gene: 4. The CDR3 here is CASSRGLAGEGANVLTF. CDR3 bases: TGTGCCAGCAGCCGAGGACTAGCGGGAGAGGGGGCCAACGTCCTGACTTTC.

This clonotype was found many times. The genes are TRBV2 and TRBJ1-5, with unresolved D. Between the trimmed V and J ends, which lost 6 bases and 0 bases, there was a span of 12 bases. The CDR3 runs 15 residues. From germline, CDR1 is SNHLY and CDR2 FYNNEI. The CDR3 protein is CASSPWSSSNQPQHF. The DNA for the CDR3 is TGTGCCAGCAGCCCCTGGAGCAGTAGCAATCAGCCCCAGCATTTT.